These T cell receptor beta chains were read from a single sample in a study of OX40 agonist ivuxolimab in advanced cancers. The assay was immunoSEQ multiplex PCR, and TCRdb's table has in-frame clones only and misses some. Of some 72,000 clones listed, around 93% are singletons. The sample in question was CD4+ or CD8+ T cells sorted from blood, obtained in a trial of the OX40 agonist ivuxolimab. Receptors were obtained from an adult with an advanced solid tumor such as melanoma, head and neck, liver or kidney cancer. Both conserved end residues are part of each CDR3. The D gene is left open where the match is weak. Some rows mark clone size as missing; the rest say once, few, many or name a class of expanded clone.

v_gene,d_gene,abundance,j_gene,CDR3nt,CDR3aa
TRBV19,TRBD1,.,TRBJ1-2,TGTGCCAGTAATACAGGGGCCTATGGCTACACCTTC,CASNTGAYGYTF
TRBV10-2,.,.,TRBJ2-2,TGCGCCAGCATGCTGACAGGTCACACCGGGGAGCTGTTTTTT,CASMLTGHTGELFF
TRBV7-7,.,.,TRBJ1-4,TGTGCCAGCAGCAAGACTGCTGCTGAAAAACTGTTTTTT,CASSKTAAEKLFF
TRBV15,.,.,TRBJ2-1,TGTGCCACCAGCAGCCCCAATGAGCAGTTCTTC,CATSSPNEQFF
TRBV15,TRBD2,.,TRBJ2-7,TGTGCCACCAGCCCCGAGGCGGGGGGAGAGGGCGAGCAGTACTTC,CATSPEAGGEGEQYF
TRBV2,TRBD1,.,TRBJ1-5,TGTGCCAGTTGGGGACAGGGTAATCAGCCCCAGCATTTT,CASWGQGNQPQHF
TRBV4-1,TRBD2,.,TRBJ2-1,TGCGCCAGCAGCCAAGAGACTAGCGCGCCCAATGAGCAGTTCTTC,CASSQETSAPNEQFF
TRBV7-6,.,.,TRBJ1-5,TGTGCCAGCAGTTCAGGGACTAATCAGCCCCAGCATTTT,CASSSGTNQPQHF
TRBV2,.,.,TRBJ2-7,TGTGCCAGCAGTGACCCTTGGGCAACTGGCGAGCTCGAGCAGTACTTC,CASSDPWATGELEQYF
TRBV7-9,.,.,TRBJ2-7,TGTGCCAGCAGCACCGGAGTGGACTACGAGCAGTACTTC,CASSTGVDYEQYF
TRBV6-1,TRBD1,.,TRBJ1-5,TGTGCCAGCAAACTGGACAGGTATGGCAATCAGCCCCAGCATTTT,CASKLDRYGNQPQHF
TRBV7-9,TRBD1,.,TRBJ1-3,TGTGCCAGCAGCCCCGGACAGGGAAGAAACACCATATATTTT,CASSPGQGRNTIYF
TRBV7-2,.,.,TRBJ1-1,TGTGCCAGCAGCTTGTTTGGGGAGAAGGGGGGCCTCTTT,CASSLFGEKGGLF
TRBV4-3,TRBD1,.,TRBJ1-2,TGCGCCAGCAGCCAAGAATGGGGGGCAGGGGGCAGCTATGGCTACACCTTC,CASSQEWGAGGSYGYTF
TRBV4-1,TRBD1,.,TRBJ1-4,TGCGCCAGCAGCAAACCGGGACAGTGGGGAGAAAAACTGTTTTTT,CASSKPGQWGEKLFF
TRBV4-1,TRBD2,.,TRBJ2-7,TGCGCCAGCATCACTCTGCTAGCGGGGGGGCCATCTGTTCCTTGGTCGGACTTC,CASITLLAGGPSVPWSDF
TRBV5-1,.,once,TRBJ1-1,TGCGCCAGCAGCTATACCCACCCGGCTAACACTGAAGCTTTCTTT,CASSYTHPANTEAFF
TRBV18,.,.,TRBJ1-1,TGTGCCAGCTCACCAAGCCCAGGGGATACATGGAACACTGAAGCTTTCTTT,CASSPSPGDTWNTEAFF
TRBV11-2,.,.,TRBJ2-7,TGTGCCAGCAGCTCTACAGGGTTAACCTACGAGCAGTACTTC,CASSSTGLTYEQYF
TRBV4-3,TRBD1,.,TRBJ2-7,TGCGCCAGCAGCCAAGATACGGACAGGAGCTACGAGCAGTACTTC,CASSQDTDRSYEQYF
TRBV27,.,.,TRBJ1-2,TGTGCCAGCAGTTTTAGGGTGCAGGGACCATTTTATGGCTACACCTTC,CASSFRVQGPFYGYTF
TRBV7-3,.,.,TRBJ2-1,TGTGCCAGCAGCTTAACAGAACAGAATGAGCAGTTCTTC,CASSLTEQNEQFF
TRBV2,.,once,TRBJ2-2,TGTGCCAGCAGTTACGGGGCTTCGACCGGGGAGCTGTTTTTT,CASSYGASTGELFF
TRBV27,.,.,TRBJ1-2,TGTGCCAGCAGTTTACAGGCGGGAGGTGGCTACACCTTC,CASSLQAGGGYTF
TRBV4-1,.,.,TRBJ1-2,TGCGCCAGCAGCCAGGGGGCGGGCTACACCTTC,CASSQGAGYTF
TRBV29-1,.,once,TRBJ1-2,TGCAGCGTTGTCTCGGGAAACAACTATGGCTACACCTTC,CSVVSGNNYGYTF
TRBV7-2,.,.,TRBJ2-4,TGTGCCAGCAGCTTAGCTCCGGGGGGCGGAAACATTCAGTACTTC,CASSLAPGGGNIQYF
TRBV27,.,.,TRBJ2-7,TGTGCCAGCAGTTCTAATAAGGCGTCGACCTCCTACGAGCAGTACTTC,CASSSNKASTSYEQYF
TRBV27,.,.,TRBJ1-4,TGTGCCAGCAGTTTCTTCGGCGGGGAAAAACTGTTTTTT,CASSFFGGEKLFF
TRBV4-2,TRBD2,many,TRBJ2-3,TGTGCCAGCAGCCAAGATTGGACTAGCGGGGGGGCGGGCACAGATACGCAGTATTTT,CASSQDWTSGGAGTDTQYF
TRBV7-6,.,.,TRBJ2-1,TGTGCCAGCAGCTTAGCCGCGTACAATGAGCAGTTCTTC,CASSLAAYNEQFF
TRBV6-6,.,many,TRBJ1-1,TGTGCCAGCAGTTACTCGATTGATGAAGCTTTCTTT,CASSYSIDEAFF
TRBV9,.,.,TRBJ1-2,TGTGCCAGCAGCGGACTGGATGGCTACACCTTC,CASSGLDGYTF
TRBV4-3,.,.,TRBJ1-2,TGCGCCAGCAGCCAAGATCTAAGGGCAGAAACTTCCTATGGCTACACCTTC,CASSQDLRAETSYGYTF
TRBV1,.,.,TRBJ1-5,TGCACCAGCAGCCAAGTATTCGGCAGGGGGCGCGAAAGCAATCAGCCCCAGCATTTT,CTSSQVFGRGRESNQPQHF
TRBV27,TRBD1,few,TRBJ1-1,TGTGCCAGCAGCTGGACAGGGGGCGATACTGAAGCTTTCTTT,CASSWTGGDTEAFF
TRBV5-5,TRBD1,.,TRBJ1-6,TGTGCCAGCAGCGGGGACAGATATAATTCACCCCTCCACTTT,CASSGDRYNSPLHF
TRBV9,.,.,TRBJ2-3,TGTGCCAGCAGCGCCGGGGGCGGAAGTGGAGATACGCAGTATTTT,CASSAGGGSGDTQYF
TRBV9,.,.,TRBJ2-1,TGTGCCAGCAGCGTAGGGGTAAATGAGCAGTTCTTC,CASSVGVNEQFF
TRBV7-8,.,once,TRBJ1-2,TGTGCCAGCAGCGAAGGGAAGGCGGACACCTTC,CASSEGKADTF
TRBV20-1,.,.,TRBJ1-1,TGCAGTGCTAGAGAGGTCATCGAAGCTTTCTTT,CSAREVIEAFF
TRBV6-1,.,.,TRBJ2-7,TGTGCCACCAAACAGGACTACGAGCAGTACTTC,CATKQDYEQYF